This T cell receptor (beta chain) derives from a study of cytomegalovirus exposure and HLA in healthy donors. Study results and caveats: Presence/absence analyses rested on an assumption that sequencing depth was roughly uniform across donors.

In the case of this clone: The antigen is undetermined.

Amplification used 60 Vbeta primers and 13 Jbeta primers. Generated by immunoSEQ multiplex PCR, the TCRdb table keeps only in-frame clones and is missing some. Of fewer than 250,000 clones listed, 79% are singletons. This receptor was identified in a woman between 18 and 30 years old in good health and CMV-seronegative. Material for sequencing was PBMCs.

The CDR3 nucleotides read TGTGCCAGTAGTATATTGGCCTCGGGGGATGAGCAGTTCTTC. Protein product: CASSILASGDEQFF. The J gene is TRBJ2-1, the V gene TRBV19; D is perhaps TRBD2 (6 bases). V was cut by 2 bases and J by 8 bases, with 13 bases left in between. The CDR3 extends over 14 amino acids. Germline V CDR1 and CDR2: LNHDA, SQIVND (reference sequence).